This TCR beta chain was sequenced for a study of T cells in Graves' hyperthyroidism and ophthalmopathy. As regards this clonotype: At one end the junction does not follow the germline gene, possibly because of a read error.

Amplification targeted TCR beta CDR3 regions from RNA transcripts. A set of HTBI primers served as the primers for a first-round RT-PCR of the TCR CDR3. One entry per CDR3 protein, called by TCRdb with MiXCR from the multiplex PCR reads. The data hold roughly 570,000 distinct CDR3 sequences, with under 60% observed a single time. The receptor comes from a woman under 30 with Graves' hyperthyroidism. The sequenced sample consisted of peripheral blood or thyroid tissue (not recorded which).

CDR3 protein: CGSSSAAGGDEQFF. For the CDR3, the DNA is TGTGGCAGCAGCTCGGCGGCGGGGGGGGATGAGCAGTTCTTC. The chain links TRBV7-9 to TRBJ2-5, with 9 bases aligning to TRBD2. Matching the DNA end better, TRBJ2-1 makes the J call doubtful. The germline V gene has CDR1 SEHNR and CDR2 FQNEAQ (reference sequence). The CDR3 totals 14 residues.